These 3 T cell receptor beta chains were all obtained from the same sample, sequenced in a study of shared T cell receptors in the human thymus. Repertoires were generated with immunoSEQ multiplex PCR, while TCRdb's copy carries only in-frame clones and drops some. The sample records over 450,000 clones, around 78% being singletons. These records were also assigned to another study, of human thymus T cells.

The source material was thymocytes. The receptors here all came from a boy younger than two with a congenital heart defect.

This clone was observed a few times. CDR3 loop: CASSGTGNKCGYTF. DNA of the CDR3: TGCGCCAGCAGCGGTACAGGGAATAAGTGTGGCTACACCTTC. V usage is TRBV10-2 and J usage is TRBJ1-2; D is perhaps TRBD1 (6 bases). Germline loops: CDR1 WSHSY, CDR2 SAAADI. The CDR3 runs to 14 residues. The V and J ends lost 6 bases and 7 bases respectively, with 18 bases between them.

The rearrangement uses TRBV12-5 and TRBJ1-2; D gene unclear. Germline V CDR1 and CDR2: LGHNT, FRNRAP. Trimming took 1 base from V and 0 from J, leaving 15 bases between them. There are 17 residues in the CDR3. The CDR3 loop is CASGLAPGSRANYGYTF. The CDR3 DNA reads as TGTGCTAGTGGTTTGGCCCCGGGTAGTCGGGCTAACTATGGCTACACCTTC. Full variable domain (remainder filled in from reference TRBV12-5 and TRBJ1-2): DARVTQTPRHKVTEMGQEVTMRCQPILGHNTVFWYRQTMMQGLELLAYFRNRAPLDDSGMPKDRFSAEMPDATLATLKIQPSEPRDSAVYFCASGLAPGSRANYGYTFGSGTRLTVV.

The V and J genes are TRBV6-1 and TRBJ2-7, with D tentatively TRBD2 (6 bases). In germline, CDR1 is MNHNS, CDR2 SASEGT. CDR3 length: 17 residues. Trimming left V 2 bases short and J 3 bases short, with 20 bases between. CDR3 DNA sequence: TGTGCCAGCAGTGAAAAGGCCCGGACTATGAGGGGCTACGAGCAGTACTTC. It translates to CASSEKARTMRGYEQYF.